The 18 T cell receptor beta chains reported below all come from one sample, sequenced in a study of T-cell reconstitution after alpha-beta-depleted transplantation in children (dated by TCRdb to the mid-2010s). To prepare the library, PCR was applied. TCRdb shows the sequencer as Illumina HiSeq 2500. TCR library preparation used molecular barcoding, with unique molecular identifiers applied to normalize quantification of the TCRbeta repertoire. The public reads were quality trimmed at Q25 with fastp and then assembled into clones with MiXCR by TCRdb, keeping productive beta chains. Identical CDR3 protein sequences are pooled into one entry, listed with their most common genes and DNA. The table for this sample lists about 58,000 distinct CDR3 sequences; roughly 46% of them were counted only once. 95% to 98% of the sample is held by the ten biggest clonotypes. The treatment or condition label for this specimen denotes: allogeneic hematopoietic cell transplantation with graft depleted of TCRalphabeta T cells and CD19 B cells.

The starting material was PBMCs, mostly from graft donor cells, obtained 360 days after TCRalphabeta/CD19-depleted stem cell transplant. The source of these receptors is a male patient between 5 and 17 years old who had a stem cell transplant for acute lymphoblastic leukemia, so the T cells may come from the graft donor.

The J gene is TRBJ1-1, the V gene TRBV27, with D possibly being TRBD1 (5 bases). CDR1 is MNHEY and CDR2 is SMNVEV in the germline V gene (reference sequence). V was clipped by 2 bases and J by 3 bases, with 10 bases between them. CDR3 size: 14 residues. The CDR3, as DNA: TGTGCCAGCAGTTTAATCCTGGGGGACACTGAAGCTTTCTTT. It specifies CASSLILGDTEAFF.

The chain carries TRBV12-3 or TRBV12-4 and TRBJ1-5, with a tentative D call TRBD1 (5 bases). The CDR3 has 15 residues. Trimming cost V 5 bases and J 7 bases, with 18 bases left between them. The CDR3, as DNA: TGTGCCAGCAGTACCCTAGTGGGGCGAGAGCAGCCCCAGCATTTT. Its translation: CASSTLVGREQPQHF.

DNA for the CDR3: TGTGCCAGCAGCCCTACTAGCGGGAGTACAGATACGCAGTATTTT. This translates into CASSPTSGSTDTQYF. The chain joins TRBV7-3 to TRBJ2-3, with 11 bases identical to TRBD2. CDR3 size: 15 residues. Losses at the gene ends were 5 bases for V and 3 bases for J; bases not matched to a gene: 4. Germline assignment: CDR1 SGHTA and CDR2 FQGTGA. Full variable domain (remainder filled in from reference TRBV7-3 and TRBJ2-3): GAGVSQTPSNKVTEKGKYVELRCDPISGHTALYWYRQSLGQGPEFLIYFQGTGAADDSGLPNDRFFAVRPEGSVSTLKIQRTERGDSAVYLCASSPTSGSTDTQYFGPGTRLTVL.

V and J are TRBV12-3 or TRBV12-4 and TRBJ1-2; 8 bases line up with TRBD1. This CDR3 is 12 amino acids long. Trimming removed 3 bases from V and 8 bases from J; junction bases left unmatched: 2. In DNA, the CDR3 is TGTGCCAGCAGTTTCGACAGGGGAGGCTACACCTTC. Its protein is CASSFDRGGYTF.

There are a few counts of this clonotype. The chain links TRBV28 to TRBJ2-7, with D tentatively TRBD2 (5 bases). The CDR3 contains 12 residues. V was shortened by 5 bases and J by 4 bases, with 9 bases between the two germline ends. The germline V gene has CDR1 MDHEN and CDR2 SYDVKM. CDR3 in amino acids: CASSLRTYEQYF. The CDR3 coding sequence is TGTGCCAGCAGTCTCCGGACTTACGAGCAGTACTTC.

This clonotype was picked up a small number of times. The chain is built from TRBV7-9 and TRBJ2-3; D is possibly TRBD2 (6 bases). Germline CDR1 reads SEHNR; CDR2 reads FQNEAQ (reference sequence). The CDR3 consists of 14 residues. With 4 bases removed from V and 6 bases from J, the gap between germline ends came to 14 bases. The CDR3 reads CASSSHELADTQYF. CDR3 in DNA: TGTGCCAGCAGCTCCCACGAACTAGCCGATACGCAGTATTTT.

This clonotype was observed a handful of times. The gene calls are TRBV4-1 and TRBJ2-1; D is unclear. CDR1 is MGHRA and CDR2 is YSYEKL in the germline V gene. The V gene lost 0 bases and the J gene lost 2 bases, with 5 bases spanning the gap. This CDR3 is built from 14 residues. In nucleotides, the CDR3 is TGCGCCAGCAGCCAAGATCTAGCCTACAATGAGCAGTTCTTC. Its protein product is CASSQDLAYNEQFF.

This chain links TRBV20-1 with TRBJ2-7, with D unclear. Per germline, CDR1 DFQATT and CDR2 SNEGSKA (reference sequence). V shed 3 bases and J shed 1 base, with 10 bases lying between them. This CDR3 is 13 amino acids long. For the CDR3, the DNA is TGCAGTGCTAGGATGGGATTTTCCTACGAGCAGTACTTC. Residues: CSARMGFSYEQYF.

J is TRBJ2-7 and V is TRBV20-1; D is perhaps TRBD1 (6 bases). Per germline, CDR1 DFQATT and CDR2 SNEGSKA (reference sequence). The CDR3 contains 13 residues. Trimming took 5 bases from V and 1 from J, leaving 12 bases between them. The CDR3, as DNA: TGCAGTGCTGGCCCTCAGGGGTCCTACGAGCAGTACTTC. It specifies CSAGPQGSYEQYF.

V gene TRBV12-3 or TRBV12-4 combines with J gene TRBJ2-7; TRBD1 or TRBD2 may be the D gene (5 bases each). Trimming left V 1 base short and J 5 bases short, with 12 bases between. The CDR3 contains 14 residues. The DNA of the CDR3 is TGTGCCAGCAGTTTAGATCGGCAGGGACACGAGCAGTACTTC. It translates to CASSLDRQGHEQYF.

The V call is TRBV12-3 or TRBV12-4, the J call TRBJ2-3; D might be TRBD1 or TRBD2, each matching 5 bases. Trimming removed 3 bases at V and 0 bases at J, with 10 bases between. This CDR3 comprises 15 residues. In nucleotides, the CDR3 is TGTGCCAGCAGTTTGGGGACCCCTAGCACAGATACGCAGTATTTT. It yields the protein CASSLGTPSTDTQYF.

The J gene is TRBJ1-2, the V gene TRBV29-1, with D unclear. The CDR3 runs 11 residues. Germline V lookup: CDR1 SQVTM, CDR2 ANQGSEA. Trimming removed 7 bases from V and 8 bases from J, with 14 bases in between. The CDR3 sequence is CSALVAGGYTF. CDR3 coding DNA: TGCAGCGCCCTCGTTGCGGGGGGCTACACCTTC.

CDR3 loop: CASSYMRGGTGELFF. CDR3 in DNA: TGTGCCAGCAGCTACATGCGGGGAGGGACCGGGGAGCTGTTTTTT. The J gene is TRBJ2-2, the V gene TRBV7-3; TRBD2 aligns across 7 bases. This CDR3 is 15 amino acids long. The junction had 7 bases not matched to a gene; V was cut back by 4 bases and J by 5 bases. CDR1 SGHTA and CDR2 FQGTGA come from the germline V gene.

This clonotype was detected once. The chain has TRBV6-5 and TRBJ1-1; TRBD1 is a possible D gene (5 bases). This CDR3 is 15 amino acids long. V lost 3 bases and J lost 0, with 11 bases in between. CDR1 and CDR2 (germline): MNHEY, SVGAGI. CDR3 in DNA: TGTGCCAGCAGTTATGTGTGGGGGGTGAACACTGAAGCTTTCTTT. Translation gives CASSYVWGVNTEAFF.

V and J are TRBV12-3 or TRBV12-4 and TRBJ2-2; 7 bases line up with TRBD2. V dropped 8 bases and J dropped 5; count of bases not matched to a gene: 11. CDR3 length equals 15 residues. The CDR3 nucleotides are TGTGCCAGCCTGGGGGGGGGAAAAAGAACCGGGGAGCTGTTTTTT. Translating gives CASLGGGKRTGELFF.

The V gene is TRBV4-1, the J gene TRBJ2-5; 10 nucleotides line up with TRBD2. Germline V gene lookup returns CDR1 MGHRA and CDR2 YSYEKL. The V gene end was trimmed by 4 bases and the J gene end by 7 bases; junction bases not matched to a gene: 9. The CDR3 length is 15 residues. In nucleotides, the CDR3 is TGCGCCAGCAGCCGACGACTAGCGGGTGGTGGGACCCAGTACTTC. This sequence encodes CASSRRLAGGGTQYF.

V is TRBV29-1 and J is TRBJ1-1; weak D call: TRBD1 (6 bases). V lost 7 bases to trimming and J lost 7 bases, with 31 bases between them. The CDR3 sequence is 17 residues long. Germline V lookup: CDR1 SQVTM, CDR2 ANQGSEA. The CDR3 DNA sequence: TGCAGCGAGGAACTGCACGGGACACTGACTATCGGGTGTGAAGCTTTCTTT. Its translation is CSEELHGTLTIGCEAFF.

V gene TRBV7-6 combines with J gene TRBJ2-7; 13 nucleotides agree with TRBD2. CDR3 size: 21 residues. The V segment lost 5 bases and the J segment 0 bases; nucleotides outside the gene matches: 19. The V gene's germline CDR1 is SGHVS and CDR2 FNYEAQ. The CDR3 DNA reads as TGTGCCAGCAGCACGGTGCCCCCGTGGGGACTAGCGGGAATAAGCTCCTACGAGCAGTACTTC. Translating it yields CASSTVPPWGLAGISSYEQYF.